This entry lists 23 T cell receptor beta chains sequenced from one sample in a study of OX40 agonist ivuxolimab in advanced cancers. The assay was immunoSEQ multiplex PCR, and TCRdb's table has in-frame clones only and misses some. The table shows 60,000 to 100,000 clones, with 84% occurring only once. Here the sequenced sample was CD4+ or CD8+ T cells sorted from blood, taken in a trial of the OX40 agonist ivuxolimab. These receptors were taken from an adult with an advanced solid tumor such as melanoma, head and neck, liver or kidney cancer.

This rearrangement joins TRBV4-3 to TRBJ2-1; 10 positions agree with TRBD1. Germline CDR1 is LGHNA and CDR2 is YSLEER. The trim removed 3 bases at V and 4 bases at J, leaving 12 bases unmatched. The CDR3 loop spans 18 amino acids. The CDR3 reads CASSHLPGQGRGYNEQFF. CDR3 sequence (DNA): TGCGCCAGCAGCCACCTACCGGGACAGGGGAGGGGATACAATGAGCAGTTCTTC.

J is TRBJ2-3 and V is TRBV12-5; 8 bases fit TRBD2. Losses at the gene ends were 4 bases for V and 6 bases for J; bases not matched to a gene: 3. Germline CDR1 is LGHNT and CDR2 is FRNRAP. This CDR3 contains 13 residues. The CDR3, as DNA: TGTGCTAGTGGTTCGGGGGGGCTGGATACGCAGTATTTT. Its protein product is CASGSGGLDTQYF.

V is TRBV2 and J is TRBJ2-7; D not resolved. This CDR3 comprises 12 residues. V was clipped by 2 bases and J by 4 bases, with 6 bases between them. CDR1 and CDR2 from the germline V gene are SNHLY and FYNNEI. The CDR3 reads CASSESRYEQYF. The CDR3 bases are TGTGCCAGCAGTGAATCACGGTACGAGCAGTACTTC.

The table lists this clone with a count of one. V gene TRBV27 combines with J gene TRBJ2-5, with TRBD2 matching over 9 bases. V dropped 6 bases and J dropped 1; count of bases not matched to a gene: 6. The CDR3 covers 15 residues. Germline V gene lookup returns CDR1 MNHEY and CDR2 SMNVEV (reference sequence). The chain's CDR3 is CASRDMGLAQETQYF. CDR3 in DNA: TGTGCCAGCAGAGATATGGGACTAGCCCAAGAGACCCAGTACTTC.

This chain connects TRBV11-1 to TRBJ2-3; D is unclear. The CDR3 runs 14 residues. V gave up 3 bases and J gave up 3 bases, with 10 bases separating them. Germline V gives CDR1 SGHAT, CDR2 FQDESV (reference sequence). The CDR3 loop is CASSFGGRTDTQYF. In DNA, the CDR3 is TGTGCCAGCAGCTTTGGCGGAAGGACAGATACGCAGTATTTT. Drawing the rest from reference TRBV11-1 and TRBJ2-3, the complete variable domain is EAEVAQSPRYKITEKSQAVAFWCDPISGHATLYWYRQILGQGPELLVQFQDESVVDDSQLPKDRFSAERLKGVDSTLKIQPAELGDSAMYLCASSFGGRTDTQYFGPGTRLTVL.

This clone occurred a few times. The chain joins TRBV9 to TRBJ2-1, with 8 bases lining up with TRBD1. CDR1 is SGDLS, CDR2 YYNGEE, per germline. The CDR3 covers 16 residues. The V segment lost 0 bases and the J segment 4 bases; nucleotides outside the gene matches: 6. The CDR3 coding sequence is TGTGCCAGCAGCGTAGTGGGGACAGGTTCTTACAATGAGCAGTTCTTC. Protein product: CASSVVGTGSYNEQFF.

CDR3 region: CASSYLSEQYF. The DNA of the CDR3 is TGTGCCAGCAGTTACCTTTCCGAGCAGTACTTC. The rearrangement uses TRBV6-5 and TRBJ2-7, with no clear D. The CDR3 is 11 residues long. CDR1 and CDR2 (germline): MNHEY, SVGAGI. V shed 2 bases and J shed 6 bases, with 5 bases lying between them.

The CDR3 bases are TGTGCCAGCAGTTCCTACCTAGGAGGTGAGCAGTTCTTC. Translation: CASSSYLGGEQFF. The rearrangement uses TRBV27 and TRBJ2-1; tentatively, D is TRBD2 (5 bases). V lost 4 bases to trimming and J lost 9 bases, with 13 bases between them. This CDR3 comprises 13 residues. The germline gives CDR1 MNHEY, CDR2 SMNVEV (reference sequence).

This clone is deemed medium-sized. This chain connects TRBV2 to TRBJ2-2, with a tentative D call TRBD1 (6 bases). The germline gives CDR1 SNHLY, CDR2 FYNNEI. The germline V and J ends were trimmed by 6 bases and 3 bases, with 17 bases remaining between them. The CDR3 totals 16 residues. The CDR3, as DNA: TGTGCCAGCAGGTACGAACAGGGCCGGCACACCGGGGAGCTGTTTTTT. It specifies CASRYEQGRHTGELFF.

J is TRBJ1-2 and V is TRBV7-2; weak D call: TRBD1 (6 bases). Germline CDR1 reads SGHTA; CDR2 reads FQGNSA. The V gene lost 5 bases and the J gene lost 6 bases, with 13 bases spanning the gap. This CDR3 has 13 amino acids. Here the CDR3 reads CASSPPGAHGYTF. CDR3 in DNA: TGTGCCAGCAGCCCCCCGGGGGCGCATGGCTACACCTTC.

The chain joins TRBV7-2 to TRBJ1-3, with 8 bases identical to TRBD1. Germline CDR1 is SGHTA and CDR2 is FQGNSA. The CDR3 extends over 16 amino acids. V dropped 5 bases and J dropped 0; count of bases not matched to a gene: 6. CDR3: CASSVQGAGSGNTIYF. CDR3 DNA: TGTGCCAGCAGCGTCCAGGGGGCGGGCTCTGGAAACACCATATATTTT.

This clone was observed a few times. The genes are TRBV7-2 and TRBJ2-1, with 8 bases identical to TRBD2. The V gene end was trimmed by 0 bases and the J gene end by 1 base; junction bases not matched to a gene: 11. This CDR3 has 19 amino acids. Germline CDR1 SGHTA, CDR2 FQGNSA. The chain's CDR3 is CASSLAGTRDLGSYNEQFF. CDR3 sequence (DNA): TGTGCCAGCAGCTTAGCTGGGACTAGGGACCTAGGGTCCTACAATGAGCAGTTCTTC.

The V call is TRBV6-5, the J call TRBJ2-3, with 11 bases that match TRBD2. Germline V gives CDR1 MNHEY, CDR2 SVGAGI. J was trimmed by 2 bases and V by 4 bases; bases with no gene match: 5. This CDR3 region has 16 residues. CDR3 sequence (DNA): TGTGCCAGCAGTTTCCTAGCGGGGGGTACCACAGATACGCAGTATTTT. Amino acids: CASSFLAGGTTDTQYF.

The chain employs TRBV28 and TRBJ1-4; TRBD1 might be the D (6 bases). The V end lost 6 bases, the J end lost 3 bases, and 14 bases lay between the germline ends. CDR3 size: 15 residues. Germline V lookup: CDR1 MDHEN, CDR2 SYDVKM. In DNA, the CDR3 is TGTGCCAGCAGACCGCAGGGGCAAGCTAATGAAAAACTGTTTTTT. This translates into CASRPQGQANEKLFF.

The chain joins TRBV29-1 to TRBJ2-7; D is possibly TRBD1 or TRBD2 (5 bases each). V lost 6 bases and J 6 bases, leaving 15 bases between the germline ends. Germline lookup yields CDR1 SQVTM and CDR2 ANQGSEA. The CDR3 spans 12 residues. The CDR3 nucleotides read TGCAGCGTGAGACCGGGACCCTCCGAGCAGTACTTC. Its translation: CSVRPGPSEQYF.

This clone was seen just once. V usage is TRBV5-4 and J usage is TRBJ2-3; no clear D gene. Germline lookup yields CDR1 SGHNT and CDR2 YYREEE (reference sequence). V gave up 3 bases and J gave up 3 bases, with 8 bases separating them. The CDR3 totals 13 residues. The CDR3 protein is CASSYPPTDTQYF. DNA for the CDR3: TGTGCCAGCAGCTACCCCCCTACAGATACGCAGTATTTT.

The chain carries TRBV7-9 and TRBJ1-1; 7 positions match TRBD1. Germline CDR1 reads SEHNR; CDR2 reads FQNEAQ (reference sequence). Trimming removed 5 bases from V and 3 bases from J; junction bases left unmatched: 6. The CDR3 loop spans 14 amino acids. The CDR3 DNA reads TGTGCCAGCAGCCAAGGACAGGATCACACTGAAGCTTTCTTT. It encodes CASSQGQDHTEAFF.

This clone was found once. The V call is TRBV4-1, the J call TRBJ2-3; no definite D call. This CDR3 contains 17 residues. The V and J ends lost 1 base and 4 bases respectively, with 18 bases between them. Germline V gene lookup returns CDR1 MGHRA and CDR2 YSYEKL. The CDR3 nucleotides are TGCGCCAGCAGCCAAGCCTACCGAGAGCCCCGTCCAGATACGCAGTATTTT. Protein product: CASSQAYREPRPDTQYF.

The count of this clone is one. V is TRBV4-1 and J is TRBJ1-4; D gene uncertain. This CDR3 is 16 amino acids long. The germline CDR1 and CDR2 sequences are MGHRA and YSYEKL. V lost 0 bases and J 0 bases, leaving 8 bases between the germline ends. CDR3 region: CASSQESTATNEKLFF. CDR3 DNA sequence: TGCGCCAGCAGCCAAGAATCTACAGCAACTAATGAAAAACTGTTTTTT.

The chain joins TRBV18 to TRBJ1-3, with TRBD1 as a possible D gene (5 bases). V was pared by 2 bases and J by 0 bases, with 8 bases between. The germline V gene has CDR1 KGHSH and CDR2 LQKENI. This CDR3 spans 15 amino acids. CDR3 loop: CASSPNRISGNTIYF. The CDR3 DNA reads as TGTGCCAGCTCACCAAACAGGATCTCTGGAAACACCATATATTTT.

This clone has just one count. This chain uses TRBV19 with TRBJ2-2; D might be TRBD2 (6 bases). Between the trimmed V and J ends, which lost 4 bases and 4 bases, there was a span of 16 bases. The germline V gene has CDR1 LNHDA and CDR2 SQIVND (reference sequence). This CDR3 is 16 amino acids long. CDR3 sequence: CASSTQPYGGTGELFF. The CDR3 nucleotides read TGTGCCAGTAGTACACAACCATACGGGGGCACCGGGGAGCTGTTTTTT.

The CDR3 sequence is CAASVTESSYEQYF. The CDR3 DNA follows: TGTGCCGCATCGGTAACTGAGAGCTCCTACGAGCAGTACTTC. The chain recombines TRBV10-3 with TRBJ2-7; D gene uncertain. The CDR3 loop spans 14 amino acids. Germline loops: CDR1 ENHRY, CDR2 SYGVKD. Trimming took 11 bases from V and 0 from J, leaving 17 bases between them.

The genes are TRBV2 and TRBJ1-4; D ambiguous. Germline CDR1 reads SNHLY; CDR2 reads FYNNEI. The CDR3 sequence is 14 residues long. Trimming shortened V by 6 bases and J by 5 bases, and 13 bases separated the two germline ends. Here the CDR3 reads CASRPGGWNEKLFF. CDR3 coding DNA: TGTGCCAGCAGGCCCGGCGGATGGAATGAAAAACTGTTTTTT.